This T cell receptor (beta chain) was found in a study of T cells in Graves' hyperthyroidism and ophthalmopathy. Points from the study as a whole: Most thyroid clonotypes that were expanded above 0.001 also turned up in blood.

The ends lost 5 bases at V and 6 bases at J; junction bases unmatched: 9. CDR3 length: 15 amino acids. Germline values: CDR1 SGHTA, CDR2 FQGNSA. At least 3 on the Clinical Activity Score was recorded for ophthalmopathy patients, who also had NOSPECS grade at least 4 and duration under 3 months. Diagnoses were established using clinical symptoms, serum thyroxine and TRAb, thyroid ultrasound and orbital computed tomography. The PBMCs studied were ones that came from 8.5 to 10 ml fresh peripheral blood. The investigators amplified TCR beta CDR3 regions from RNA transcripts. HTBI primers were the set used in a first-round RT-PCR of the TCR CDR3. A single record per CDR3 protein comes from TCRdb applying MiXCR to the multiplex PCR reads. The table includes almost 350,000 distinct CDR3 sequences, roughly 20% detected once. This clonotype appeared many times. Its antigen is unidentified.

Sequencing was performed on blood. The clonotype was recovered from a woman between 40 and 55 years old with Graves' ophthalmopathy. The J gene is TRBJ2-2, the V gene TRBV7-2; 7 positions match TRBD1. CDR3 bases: TGTGCCAGCAGCCCCGGGACAGCCGCGTCCGGGGAGCTGTTTTTT. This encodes CASSPGTAASGELFF. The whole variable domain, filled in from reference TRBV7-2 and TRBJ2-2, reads GAGVSQSPSNKVTEKGKDVELRCDPISGHTALYWYRQSLGQGLEFLIYFQGNSAPDKSGLPSDRFSAERTGGSVSTLTIQRTQQEDSAVYLCASSPGTAASGELFFGEGSRLTVL.